This record covers a single T cell receptor (beta chain). Its antigen is unknown. TCRdb passed the 5' RACE reads through MiXCR, listing each CDR3 protein once. The sample yields around 70,000 distinct CDR3 sequences, roughly 9.1% seen once. V dropped 4 bases and J dropped 0 bases, with 10 bases sitting between them. CDR1 and CDR2 (germline): SGDLS, YYNGEE. This CDR3 has 14 residues. The data originate from a study of early T cells in non-severe SARS-CoV-2 infection. General study results and limits: A preference for anti-spike CD8 responses marked VDJdb matching, which missed private and CD4 specificities.

This sequence was found in an adult who was a healthcare worker with PCR-confirmed SARS-CoV-2 infection or an uninfected control (not recorded which). What was sequenced was whole blood. The rearrangement joins TRBV9 to TRBJ2-5; D possibly uses TRBD1 or TRBD2 (5 bases each). CDR3 sequence: CASSPMGHQETQYF. CDR3 in DNA: TGTGCCAGCAGCCCCATGGGACACCAAGAGACCCAGTACTTC.